This TCR beta chain was retrieved from a study of blood T cell repertoires in COVID-19. Study in general: PBMCs, B-cell-depleted T cells, or T cells were the source of the cDNA or gDNA that made up the material.

The data were produced by immunoSEQ multiplex PCR, yet TCRdb's version contains in-frame clones alone and is incomplete. The data show more than 85,000 clones, about 91% seen once. Sequencing used peripheral blood. The sequence came from a man aged 18 to 29 with acute or convalescent COVID-19.

The CDR3 bases are TGTGCCAGCTCACTGGGACAGGGTACTAACACTGAAGCTTTCTTT. Amino acids: CASSLGQGTNTEAFF. This chain connects TRBV18 to TRBJ1-1; 9 nucleotides line up with TRBD1. The junction had 5 bases not matched to a gene; V was cut back by 4 bases and J by 2 bases. Per the germline V gene, CDR1 is KGHSH and CDR2 is LQKENI. This CDR3 comprises 15 residues.